This T cell receptor beta chain was sequenced for a study of CD8+CD57+ T cells in acquired aplastic anemia (dated by TCRdb to the late 2010s). Regarding the research as a whole: DNA extracted from sorted CD4+ and CD8+ cells had a mean of roughly 3.4 ug, with a range of about 0.19 to 27.4 ug. CD8+CD57+ expansion was defined as a frequency above the mean frequency observed in healthy subjects.

Measured from the cysteine to the phenylalanine, the CDR3 is 11 residues long. CDR3 DNA only is kept here, 33 bases in frame from base 1. V is cut by 11 bases and J by 9 bases, and the space between the germline ends is 17 bases. Patients chosen for sequencing had shown expansion of CD8+CD57+ cells by flow cytometry. Every patient had severe acquired aplastic anemia, diagnosed using the International Study of Aplastic Anemia and Agranulocytosis and Camitta criteria. No therapy had been received by the patients at the time of blood sampling. In this study, sorted CD4+ and CD8+ T cells from the blood of healthy subjects and of severe aplastic anemia patients had their TCR repertoires deep-sequenced. Patients were enrolled under clinicaltrials.gov protocols 00001620, 01623167, 00001397, 00071045, 00081523 and 00961064 in the USA. Ficoll-Paque density gradient centrifugation was used to isolate peripheral blood mononuclear cells. Before DNA was extracted, CD4+ and CD8+ T cells were sorted using either FACS or magnetic beads.

As for this clonotype: This receptor's antigen is unknown. One base away there is no much larger clone; base qualities are not given.

TCR beta VDJ combination and CDR3 sequence profiling used genomic DNA as the template. TCR repertoire sequencing was run on an Illumina HiSeq 2000. The authors' pipeline ran thus. TRBV/TRBJ rearrangement plots, CDR3 size and DJ length profiles, and Simpson's diversity index were used to evaluate the repertoires. The immunodominant clone was defined as the most abundant DNA sequence in deep sequencing data. CDR3 amino acid sequences were checked for sharing between subjects and were compared against published repertoires and the VDJdb database. TCRdb cleaned the public reads at Q25 with fastp, built clones with MiXCR and kept in-frame beta chains. Identical CDR3 proteins give one entry, which carries the most common genes and DNA. TCRdb assigned the V and J calls; the authors' analysis was not used. The sample data list about 170,000 distinct CDR3 sequences, and under 55% of these were observed just once. Clones ranked in the top ten supply about 1% of the sample.

On the study overall, not on this receptor specifically: Roughly 30 CD8+ CDR3 sequences were found to be shared between patients and controls, but these sequences appeared to be highly expressed in patients and within the immunodominant clones of the patients. Patients and healthy controls showed no significant difference in CD8+ Simpson's diversity (P=0.060).

This receptor was obtained from a human donor with aplastic anemia. The chain was built from TRBV12-3 or TRBV12-4 and TRBJ2-7, with no confidently assigned D gene. Sequenced material: sorted CD4+, CD8+, or CD8+CD57+ T cells (not recorded which) from PBMCs. The CDR3 protein sequence reads: CAALIHLGQYF. The DNA sequence is as follows: TGTGCCGCTTTAATTCACCTGGGGCAGTACTTC.